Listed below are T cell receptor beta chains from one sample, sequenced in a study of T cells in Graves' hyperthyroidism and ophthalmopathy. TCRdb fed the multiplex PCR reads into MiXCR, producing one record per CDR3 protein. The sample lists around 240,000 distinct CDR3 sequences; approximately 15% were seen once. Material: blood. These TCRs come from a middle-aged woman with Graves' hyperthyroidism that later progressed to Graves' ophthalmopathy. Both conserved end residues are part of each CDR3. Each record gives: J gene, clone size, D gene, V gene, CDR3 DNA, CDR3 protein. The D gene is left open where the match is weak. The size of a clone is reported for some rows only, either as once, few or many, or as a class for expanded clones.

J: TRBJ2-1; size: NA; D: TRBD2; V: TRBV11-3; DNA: TGTGCCAGCAGCCACGGACTAGCGGGGGGCCAGCAGTTCTTC; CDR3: CASSHGLAGGQQFF
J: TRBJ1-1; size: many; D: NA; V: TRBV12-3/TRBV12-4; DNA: TGTGCCAGCAGCCTACCGGGGGCGCGAGGAAAAACTGAAGCTTTCTTT; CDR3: CASSLPGARGKTEAFF
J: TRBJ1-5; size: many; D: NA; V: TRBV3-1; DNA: TGTGCCAGCAGCCAAGGTATGGGGGGAATTCAGCCCCAGCATTTT; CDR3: CASSQGMGGIQPQHF
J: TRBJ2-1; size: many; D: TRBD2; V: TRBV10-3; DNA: TGTGCCACGCGAACGACTAGCGGGCTTGGCAATGAGCAGTTCTTC; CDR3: CATRTTSGLGNEQFF
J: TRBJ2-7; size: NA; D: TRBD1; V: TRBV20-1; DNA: TGCAGTGCTAGAGGCGGGACAGGGGACAACGAGCAGTACTTC; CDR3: CSARGGTGDNEQYF
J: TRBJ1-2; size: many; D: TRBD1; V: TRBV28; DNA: TGTGCCAGCAGTTGGGCCAGGGGGAGATATGGCTACACCTTC; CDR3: CASSWARGRYGYTF
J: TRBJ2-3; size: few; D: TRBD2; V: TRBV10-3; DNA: TGTGCCATCAGTTTAGCGGGAGACACAGATACGCAGTATTTT; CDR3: CAISLAGDTDTQYF
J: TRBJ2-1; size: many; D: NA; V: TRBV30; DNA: TGTGCCTGGAGGTCCGGGACCCGAAAGGGTGAGCAGTTCTTC; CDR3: CAWRSGTRKGEQFF
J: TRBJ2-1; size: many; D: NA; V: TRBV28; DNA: TGTGCCAGCAGTTCGTCCCTAAAGAGCCATGAGCAGTTCTTC; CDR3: CASSSSLKSHEQFF
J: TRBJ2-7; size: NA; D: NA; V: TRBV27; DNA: TGTGCCAGCATTACTCGCTCCCCGGGGAGCCCCGGCCTCACCTACGAGCAGTACTTC; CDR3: CASITRSPGSPGLTYEQYF
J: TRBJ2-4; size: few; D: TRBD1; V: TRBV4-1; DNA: TGCGCCAGCAGCCAATCCCACAGGGGAATCGGGGACATTCAGTACTTC; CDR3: CASSQSHRGIGDIQYF
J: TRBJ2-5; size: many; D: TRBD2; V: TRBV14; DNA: TGTGCCAGCAGCCCTGGTAGCGGGAGGCCTGGGACCCAGTACTTC; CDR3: CASSPGSGRPGTQYF
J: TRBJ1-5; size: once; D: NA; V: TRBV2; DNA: TGTGCCAGCAGTGGGGGGACGGGCAATCAGCCCCAGCATTTT; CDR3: CASSGGTGNQPQHF
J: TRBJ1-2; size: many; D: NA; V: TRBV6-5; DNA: TGTGCCAGCAGTTACGATCGGGGGAATGGCTACACCTTC; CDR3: CASSYDRGNGYTF
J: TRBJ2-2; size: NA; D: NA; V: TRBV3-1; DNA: TGTGCCAGCAGCCACCTCCTGGAGGGATCGAACACCGGGGAGCTGTTTTTT; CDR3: CASSHLLEGSNTGELFF
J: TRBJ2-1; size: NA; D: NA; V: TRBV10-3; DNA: TGTGCCATCAGTGAACCCCTCGATGGGAATGAGCAGTTCTTC; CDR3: CAISEPLDGNEQFF
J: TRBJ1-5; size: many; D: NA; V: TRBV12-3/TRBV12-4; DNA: TGTGCCAGTCAAGCCAGGGGTCCGAATCAGCCCCAGCATTTT; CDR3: CASQARGPNQPQHF
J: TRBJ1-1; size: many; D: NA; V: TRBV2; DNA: TGTGCCAGCAGTGATTGGGGACGGATGAACACTGAAGCTTTCTTT; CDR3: CASSDWGRMNTEAFF
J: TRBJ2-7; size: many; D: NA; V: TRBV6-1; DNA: TGTGCCAGCACTGAGGGCCTCGAAGGGGACGAGCAGTACTTC; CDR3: CASTEGLEGDEQYF
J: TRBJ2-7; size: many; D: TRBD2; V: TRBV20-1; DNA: TGCAGTGCTAGAGGACTAGCAGGGGAGCAGTACTTC; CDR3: CSARGLAGEQYF
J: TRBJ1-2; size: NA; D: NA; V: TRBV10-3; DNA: TGTGCCATCAGTGACCCGGCAGGAAGGGACTATGGCTACACCTTC; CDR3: CAISDPAGRDYGYTF
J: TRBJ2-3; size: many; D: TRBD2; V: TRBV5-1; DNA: TGCGCCAGCAGGACTAGCGGGAGGTGGAAAGATACGCAGTATTTT; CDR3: CASRTSGRWKDTQYF
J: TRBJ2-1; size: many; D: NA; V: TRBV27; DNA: TGTGCCAGCAGCCTACAACTAGGGCGCCGCAATGAGCAGTTCTTC; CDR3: CASSLQLGRRNEQFF
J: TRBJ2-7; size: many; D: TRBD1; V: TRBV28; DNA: TGTGCCAGCAGTTCCTCCGGGACAGGGGGATACGAGCAGTACTTC; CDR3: CASSSSGTGGYEQYF
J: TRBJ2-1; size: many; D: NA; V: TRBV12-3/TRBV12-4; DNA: TGTGCCAGCAGTTTATCGGCGTCGGCTGAGCAGTTCTTC; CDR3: CASSLSASAEQFF
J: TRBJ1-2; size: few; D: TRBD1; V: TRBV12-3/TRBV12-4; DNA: TGTGCCAGCGGGGCATCTCAGGACAGGGGTAGTTATGGCTACACCTTC; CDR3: CASGASQDRGSYGYTF
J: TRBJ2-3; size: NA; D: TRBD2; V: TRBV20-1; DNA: TGCAGTGCTAGAGTTGCGGGAGAAGATACGCAGTATTTT; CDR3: CSARVAGEDTQYF
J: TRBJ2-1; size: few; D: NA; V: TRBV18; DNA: TGTGCCAGCTCACCACAGGGTTGGCCCGATGAGCAGTTCTTC; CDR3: CASSPQGWPDEQFF
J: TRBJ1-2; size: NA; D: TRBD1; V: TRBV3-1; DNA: TGTGCCAGCAGCAACAGGGGGCACGTCCGTGGCTACACCTTC; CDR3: CASSNRGHVRGYTF